These 17 T cell receptor beta chains were sequenced from one sample in a study of blood T cell repertoires in COVID-19. The table came from immunoSEQ multiplex PCR; TCRdb's copy has only in-frame clones and leaves some out. Of over 130,000 clones in the sample, approximately 85% were seen once. Sequenced input: peripheral blood. All receptors come from a man aged 50-59 years with acute or convalescent COVID-19.

CDR3 amino acids: CASSLGGGSYNEQFF. The CDR3 DNA follows: TGTGCCAGCAGTTTGGGGGGAGGGTCCTACAATGAGCAGTTCTTC. V and J are TRBV28 and TRBJ2-1; 7 bases line up with TRBD2. The CDR3 consists of 15 residues. Germline CDR1 reads MDHEN; CDR2 reads SYDVKM. V was pared by 3 bases and J by 1 base, with 3 bases of the junction left unmatched.

This clone occurred once. The chain carries TRBV7-9 and TRBJ2-1, with 8 bases fitting TRBD2. V was pared by 1 base and J by 10 bases, with 12 bases of the junction left unmatched. Germline assignment: CDR1 SEHNR and CDR2 FQNEAQ (reference sequence). This CDR3 region has 16 residues. The CDR3, as DNA: TGTGCCAGCAGCTTAGGTTTGGGACTAGAAATACCCGAGCAGTTCTTC. This codes for CASSLGLGLEIPEQFF. The whole variable domain, filled in from reference TRBV7-9 and TRBJ2-1, reads DTGVSQNPRHKITKRGQNVTFRCDPISEHNRLYWYRQTLGQGPEFLTYFQNEAQLEKSRLLSDRFSAERPKGSFSTLEIQRTEQGDSAMYLCASSLGLGLEIPEQFFGPGTRLTVL.

J is TRBJ2-5 and V is TRBV11-2; perhaps TRBD2 as D (6 bases). CDR3 length: 14 amino acids. Germline V gene lookup returns CDR1 SGHAT and CDR2 FQNNGV. Trimming stripped 5 bases from V and 4 bases from J, with 14 bases between. Here the CDR3 reads CASSNWGESETQYF. In nucleotides, the CDR3 is TGTGCCAGCAGCAACTGGGGGGAATCAGAGACCCAGTACTTC.

This sequence joins TRBV11-2 and TRBJ2-1; D is uncertain. This CDR3 has 14 amino acids. Trimming took 3 bases from V and 0 from J, leaving 6 bases between them. Looked up from germline, CDR1 is SGHAT and CDR2 is FQNNGV. This chain's CDR3 is CASSFPGSYNEQFF. CDR3 nucleotides: TGTGCCAGCAGCTTTCCAGGCTCCTACAATGAGCAGTTCTTC. Filled out from reference TRBV11-2 and TRBJ2-1, the complete variable domain reads EAGVAQSPRYKIIEKRQSVAFWCNPISGHATLYWYQQILGQGPKLLIQFQNNGVVDDSQLPKDRFSAERLKGVDSTLKIQPAKLEDSAVYLCASSFPGSYNEQFFGPGTRLTVL.

This clone was recorded many times. The V call is TRBV9, the J call TRBJ1-5; D is undetermined. Trimming left V 3 bases short and J 4 bases short, with 14 bases between. Germline values: CDR1 SGDLS, CDR2 YYNGEE. The CDR3 is 15 residues long. CDR3 in amino acids: CASSAGGSINQPQHF. In DNA, the CDR3 is TGTGCCAGCAGCGCCGGCGGTAGCATTAATCAGCCCCAGCATTTT.

The J gene is TRBJ2-2, the V gene TRBV5-1; 10 nucleotides agree with TRBD1. J lost 5 bases, V lost 4 bases, and 8 bases had no gene match. The CDR3 loop spans 16 amino acids. Germline CDR1 and CDR2: SGHRS and YFSETQ. The CDR3 coding sequence is TGCGCCAGCAGCAAGAGGACAGGGGGTGGGACCGGGGAGCTGTTTTTT. Translation: CASSKRTGGGTGELFF.

This clone was counted between two and nine times. The chain is built from TRBV4-2 and TRBJ2-2; D not resolved. CDR3 length equals 14 residues. The V end lost 0 bases, the J end lost 7 bases, and 9 bases lay between the germline ends. Germline V lookup: CDR1 LGHNA, CDR2 YNFKEQ. The CDR3 is CASSQESVSGELFF. In DNA, the CDR3 is TGTGCCAGCAGCCAAGAAAGCGTCAGCGGGGAGCTGTTTTTT.

The chain is built from TRBV4-1 and TRBJ2-7, with D possibly being TRBD1 (7 bases). V was cut by 4 bases and J by 6 bases, with 25 bases left in between. The CDR3 consists of 17 residues. Germline V lookup: CDR1 MGHRA, CDR2 YSYEKL. The CDR3 loop reads CASSPENVAAGGTEQYF. CDR3 in DNA: TGCGCCAGCAGCCCAGAAAATGTAGCTGCAGGGGGGACCGAGCAGTACTTC.

The rearrangement links TRBV10-3 to TRBJ2-2, with unresolved D. The CDR3 covers 12 residues. Trimming cost V 4 bases and J 6 bases, with 6 bases left between them. Germline V gene data show CDR1 as ENHRY and CDR2 as SYGVKD. This CDR3 is CAISAEAGELFF. Here the CDR3 DNA reads TGTGCCATCAGTGCCGAGGCCGGGGAGCTGTTTTTT.

The chain couples TRBV6-5 to TRBJ1-2; D may be TRBD1 (5 bases). V was pared by 2 bases and J by 3 bases, with 7 bases between. The germline V gene encodes CDR1 MNHEY and CDR2 SVGAGI. CDR3 size: 13 residues. The CDR3 sequence is CASSYGGYYGYTF. For the CDR3, the DNA is TGTGCCAGCAGTTACGGGGGGTACTATGGCTACACCTTC.

V is TRBV7-9 and J is TRBJ1-2, with D hard to call. This CDR3 is built from 15 residues. Germline CDR1 SEHNR, CDR2 FQNEAQ (reference sequence). V lost 3 bases and J 8 bases, leaving 19 bases between the germline ends. In DNA form, the CDR3 reads TGTGCCAGCAGCTTTAGCCCCTCCGGGGAAAACGGCTACACCTTC. Translated, it gives CASSFSPSGENGYTF.

J is TRBJ1-2 and V is TRBV5-1; perhaps TRBD1 as D (5 bases). The CDR3 has 14 amino acids. The germline V gene has CDR1 SGHRS and CDR2 YFSETQ. V was pared by 5 bases and J by 3 bases, with 14 bases between. CDR3 protein: CASSEFDSHYGYTF. CDR3 coding DNA: TGCGCCAGCAGTGAATTTGACAGCCACTATGGCTACACCTTC. Filled out from reference TRBV5-1 and TRBJ1-2, the complete variable domain reads KAGVTQTPRYLIKTRGQQVTLSCSPISGHRSVSWYQQTPGQGLQFLFEYFSETQRNKGNFPGRFSGRQFSNSRSEMNVSTLELGDSALYLCASSEFDSHYGYTFGSGTRLTVV.

Regarding this clone: Because the CDR3's place on the DNA is in doubt, the DNA is left out and the CDR3 is given as listed by TCRdb. The V gene is TRBV27, the J gene TRBJ2-2; the table's D call, TRBD1, has no DNA check behind it. The CDR3 has 16 amino acids, counting both end residues. Germline CDR1 MNHEY, CDR2 SMNVEV (reference sequence). The CDR3 here is CASSSSGQGNTGELFF.

In this sample, this clone turned up once. The chain recombines TRBV7-9 with TRBJ2-2; D might be TRBD2 (5 bases). The germline V and J ends were trimmed by 7 bases and 3 bases, with 12 bases remaining between them. This CDR3 region has 14 residues. Germline V gene data show CDR1 as SEHNR and CDR2 as FQNEAQ (reference sequence). The CDR3 spells CASKEVTYTGELFF. CDR3 DNA sequence: TGTGCCAGCAAGGAGGTAACCTACACCGGGGAGCTGTTTTTT.

For the CDR3, the DNA is TGTGCCAGCAGTGATGGCAGGGGCGACGAGCAGTACTTC. This codes for CASSDGRGDEQYF. The rearrangement links TRBV2 to TRBJ2-7; tentative D call: TRBD1 (6 bases). The CDR3 is made up of 13 amino acids. The germline gives CDR1 SNHLY, CDR2 FYNNEI. Trimming shortened V by 3 bases and J by 5 bases, and 11 bases separated the two germline ends.

The rearrangement uses TRBV14 and TRBJ2-7; possibly TRBD1 for D (6 bases). V lost 1 base to trimming and J lost 2 bases, with 6 bases between them. This CDR3 contains 13 residues. CDR1 is SGHDN and CDR2 is FVKESK in the germline V gene. The CDR3 protein is CASSQGGPYEQYF. The CDR3 nucleotides read TGTGCCAGCAGCCAAGGGGGGCCCTACGAGCAGTACTTC.

This clone was detected once. This rearrangement joins TRBV18 to TRBJ1-1, with D unresolved. Looked up from germline, CDR1 is KGHSH and CDR2 is LQKENI. This CDR3 has 13 amino acids. V lost 5 bases, J lost 1 base, and 8 bases lay in between. The chain's CDR3 is CASSNSPNTEAFF. As DNA, the CDR3 is TGTGCCAGCTCAAACAGCCCGAACACTGAAGCTTTCTTT.